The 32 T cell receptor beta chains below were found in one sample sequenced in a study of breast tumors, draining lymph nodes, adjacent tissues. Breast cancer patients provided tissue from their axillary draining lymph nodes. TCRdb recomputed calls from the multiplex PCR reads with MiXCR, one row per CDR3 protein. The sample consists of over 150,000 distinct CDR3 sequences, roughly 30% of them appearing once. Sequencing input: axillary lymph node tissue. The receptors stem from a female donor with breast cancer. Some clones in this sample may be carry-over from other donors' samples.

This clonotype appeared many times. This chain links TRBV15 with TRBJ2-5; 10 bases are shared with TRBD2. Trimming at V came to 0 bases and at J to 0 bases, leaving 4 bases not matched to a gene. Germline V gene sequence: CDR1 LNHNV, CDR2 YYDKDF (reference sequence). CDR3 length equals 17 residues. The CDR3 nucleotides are TGTGCCACCAGCAGAGATTGGACTAGCGGCTACCAAGAGACCCAGTACTTC. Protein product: CATSRDWTSGYQETQYF. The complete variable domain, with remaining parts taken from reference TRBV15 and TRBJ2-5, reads DAMVIQNPRYQVTQFGKPVTLSCSQTLNHNVMYWYQQKSSQAPKLLFHYYDKDFNNEADTPDNFQSRRPNTSFCFLDIRSPGLGDTAMYLCATSRDWTSGYQETQYFGPGTRLLVL.

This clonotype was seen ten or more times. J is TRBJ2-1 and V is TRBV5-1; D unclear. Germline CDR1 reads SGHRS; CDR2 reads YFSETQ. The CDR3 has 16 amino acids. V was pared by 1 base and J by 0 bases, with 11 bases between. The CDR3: CASSLLEPRSYNEQFF. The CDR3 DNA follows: TGCGCCAGCAGCTTGCTGGAGCCTCGCTCCTACAATGAGCAGTTCTTC.

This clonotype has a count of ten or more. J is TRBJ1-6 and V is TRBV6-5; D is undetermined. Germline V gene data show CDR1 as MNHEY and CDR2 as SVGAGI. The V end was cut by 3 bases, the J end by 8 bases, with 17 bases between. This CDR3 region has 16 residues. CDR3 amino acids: CASSYFIDAGDSPLHF. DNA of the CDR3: TGTGCCAGCAGTTATTTTATCGACGCGGGAGATTCACCCCTCCACTTT.

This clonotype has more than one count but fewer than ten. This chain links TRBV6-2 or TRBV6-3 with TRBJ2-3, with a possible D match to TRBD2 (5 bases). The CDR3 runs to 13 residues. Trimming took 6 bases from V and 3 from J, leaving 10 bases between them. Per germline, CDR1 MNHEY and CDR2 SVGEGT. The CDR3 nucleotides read TGTGCCAGCAGATTTCCGGGGACAGATACGCAGTATTTT. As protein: CASRFPGTDTQYF.

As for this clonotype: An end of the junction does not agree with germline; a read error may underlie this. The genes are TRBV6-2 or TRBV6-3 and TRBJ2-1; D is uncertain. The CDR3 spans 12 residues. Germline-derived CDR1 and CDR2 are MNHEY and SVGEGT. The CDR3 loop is CASSGPYNERFF. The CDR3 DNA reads TGTGCCAGCAGTGGGCCGTACAATGAGCGGTTCTTC.

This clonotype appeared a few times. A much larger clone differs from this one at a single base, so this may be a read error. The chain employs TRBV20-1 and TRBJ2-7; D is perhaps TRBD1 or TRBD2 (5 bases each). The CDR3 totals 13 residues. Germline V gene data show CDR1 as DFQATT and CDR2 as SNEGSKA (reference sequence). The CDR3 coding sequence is TGCAGTGGCCAGGGAGTAACCTCCTACGCGCAGTACTTC. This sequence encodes CSGQGVTSYAQYF.

The CDR3 loop is CSARRQGGETQYF. The DNA of the CDR3 is TGCAGTGCTAGGCGACAGGGGGGAGAGACCCAGTACTTC. V usage is TRBV20-1 and J usage is TRBJ2-5; TRBD1 matches 9 bases. The V gene's germline CDR1 is DFQATT and CDR2 SNEGSKA (reference sequence). This CDR3 comprises 13 residues. The junction had 3 bases not matched to a gene; V was cut back by 3 bases and J by 4 bases.

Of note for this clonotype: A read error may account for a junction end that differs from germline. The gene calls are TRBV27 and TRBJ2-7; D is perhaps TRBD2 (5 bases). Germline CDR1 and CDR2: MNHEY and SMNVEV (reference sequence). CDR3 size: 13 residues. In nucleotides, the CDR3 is TGTGCCAGCAGTTCGGGAACCTTTTACGCGCAGTACTTC. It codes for CASSSGTFYAQYF.

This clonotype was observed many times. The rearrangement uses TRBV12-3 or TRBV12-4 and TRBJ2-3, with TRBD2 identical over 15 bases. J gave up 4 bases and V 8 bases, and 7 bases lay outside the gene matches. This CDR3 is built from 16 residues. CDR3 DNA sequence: TGTGCCAGCCGGAAGGGACTAGCGGGAGGTGCAGATACGCAGTATTTT. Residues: CASRKGLAGGADTQYF.

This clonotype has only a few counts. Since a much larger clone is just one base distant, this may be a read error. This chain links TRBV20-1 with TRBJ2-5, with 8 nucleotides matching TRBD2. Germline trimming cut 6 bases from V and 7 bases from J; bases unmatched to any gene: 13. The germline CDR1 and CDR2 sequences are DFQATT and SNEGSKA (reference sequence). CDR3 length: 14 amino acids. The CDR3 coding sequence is TGCAGTGCCGGGACTAGGGAGGGTCTGGGGACCCAGTACTTC. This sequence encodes CSAGTREGLGTQYF.

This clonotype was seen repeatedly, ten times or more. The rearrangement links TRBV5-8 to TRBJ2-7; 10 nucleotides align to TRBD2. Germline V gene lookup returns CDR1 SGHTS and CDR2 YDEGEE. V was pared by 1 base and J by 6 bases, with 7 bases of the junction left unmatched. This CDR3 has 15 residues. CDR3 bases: TGTGCCAGCAGCTTGAGTCTAGCGGGAGAGGGCGAGCAGTACTTC. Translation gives CASSLSLAGEGEQYF.

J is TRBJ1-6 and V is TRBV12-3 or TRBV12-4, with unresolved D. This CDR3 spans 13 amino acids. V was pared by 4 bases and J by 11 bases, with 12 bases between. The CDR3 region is CASSSREATPLHF. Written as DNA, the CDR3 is TGTGCCAGCAGTTCCCGGGAGGCTACACCCCTCCACTTT.

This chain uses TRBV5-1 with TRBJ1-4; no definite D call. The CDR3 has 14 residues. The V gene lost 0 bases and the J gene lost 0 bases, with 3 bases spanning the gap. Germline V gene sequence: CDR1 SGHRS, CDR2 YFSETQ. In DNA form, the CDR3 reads TGCGCCAGCAGCTTGGGGGCAACTAATGAAAAACTGTTTTTT. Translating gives CASSLGATNEKLFF.

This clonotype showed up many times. As DNA, the CDR3 is TGTGCCAGCAGCATCGCGTTCAGCTCCTACGAGCAGTACTTC. Translated, it gives CASSIAFSSYEQYF. The chain is built from TRBV12-3 or TRBV12-4 and TRBJ2-7, with D unclear. CDR3 length equals 14 residues. V was cut by 6 bases and J by 0 bases, with 12 bases left in between.

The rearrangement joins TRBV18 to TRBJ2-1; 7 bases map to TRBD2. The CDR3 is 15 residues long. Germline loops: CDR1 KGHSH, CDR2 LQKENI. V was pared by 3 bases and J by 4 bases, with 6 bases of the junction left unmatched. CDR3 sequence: CASSPGSGNYNEQFF. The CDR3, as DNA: TGTGCCAGCTCACCCGGGAGCGGGAATTACAATGAGCAGTTCTTC.

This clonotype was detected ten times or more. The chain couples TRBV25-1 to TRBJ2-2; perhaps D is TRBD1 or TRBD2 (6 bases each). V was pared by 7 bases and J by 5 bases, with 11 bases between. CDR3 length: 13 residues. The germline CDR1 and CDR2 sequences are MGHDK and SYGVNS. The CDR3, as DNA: TGTGCCAGCAAGGGGGGATGGACCGGGGAGCTGTTTTTT. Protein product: CASKGGWTGELFF.

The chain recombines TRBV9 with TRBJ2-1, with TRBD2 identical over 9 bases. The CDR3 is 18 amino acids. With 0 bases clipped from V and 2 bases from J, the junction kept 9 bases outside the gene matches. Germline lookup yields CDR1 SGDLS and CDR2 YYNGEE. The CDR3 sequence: CASSVGLAVVAAYNEQFF. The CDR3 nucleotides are TGTGCCAGCAGCGTAGGACTAGCGGTGGTAGCGGCCTACAATGAGCAGTTCTTC.

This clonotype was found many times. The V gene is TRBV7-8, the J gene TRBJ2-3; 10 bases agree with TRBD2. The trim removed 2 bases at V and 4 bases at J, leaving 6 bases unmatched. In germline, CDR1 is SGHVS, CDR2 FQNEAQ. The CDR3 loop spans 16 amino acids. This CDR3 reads CASSLKASGGPDTQYF. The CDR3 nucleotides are TGTGCCAGCAGCTTAAAGGCTAGCGGGGGCCCAGATACGCAGTATTTT.

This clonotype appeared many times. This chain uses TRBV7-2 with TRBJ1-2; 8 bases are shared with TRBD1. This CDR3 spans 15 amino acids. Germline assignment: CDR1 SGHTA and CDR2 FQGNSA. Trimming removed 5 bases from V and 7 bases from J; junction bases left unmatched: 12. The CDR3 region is CASSLYWTGQGGYTF. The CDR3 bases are TGTGCCAGCAGCCTCTACTGGACAGGGCAAGGTGGCTACACCTTC.

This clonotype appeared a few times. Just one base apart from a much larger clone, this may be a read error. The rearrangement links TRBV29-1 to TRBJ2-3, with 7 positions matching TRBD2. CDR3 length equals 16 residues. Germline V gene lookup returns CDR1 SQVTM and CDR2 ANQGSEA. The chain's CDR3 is CSVESTRTRAEDTQCF. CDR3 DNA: TGCAGCGTTGAAAGTACCAGGACTAGAGCCGAGGATACGCAGTGTTTT.

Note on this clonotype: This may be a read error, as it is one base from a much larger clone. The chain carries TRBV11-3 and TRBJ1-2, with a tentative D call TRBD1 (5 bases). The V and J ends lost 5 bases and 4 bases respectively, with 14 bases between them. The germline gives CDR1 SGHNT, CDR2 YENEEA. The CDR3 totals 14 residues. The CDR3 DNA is TGTGCCAGCAGCGTGACAGAGGGCGCCTATGGCTACACCTTC. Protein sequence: CASSVTEGAYGYTF.

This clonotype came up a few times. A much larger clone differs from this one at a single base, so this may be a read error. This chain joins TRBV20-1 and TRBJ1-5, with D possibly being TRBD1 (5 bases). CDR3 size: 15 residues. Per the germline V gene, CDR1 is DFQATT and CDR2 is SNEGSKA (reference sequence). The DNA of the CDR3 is TGCAGTGCTATGGACAATGGGGTTAGCACTCAGCCCCAGCATTTT. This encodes CSAMDNGVSTQPQHF.

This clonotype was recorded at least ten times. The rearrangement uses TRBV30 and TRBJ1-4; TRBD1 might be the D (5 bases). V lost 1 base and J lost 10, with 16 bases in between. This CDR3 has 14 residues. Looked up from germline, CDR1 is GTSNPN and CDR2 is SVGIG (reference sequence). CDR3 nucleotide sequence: TGTGCCTGGAGTGAAGGGACGGGAGATGGAAAACTGTTTTTT. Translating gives CAWSEGTGDGKLFF. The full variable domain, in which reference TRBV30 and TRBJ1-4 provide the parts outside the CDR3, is SQTIHQWPATLVQPVGSPLSLECTVEGTSNPNLYWYRQAAGRGLQLLFYSVGIGQISSEVPQNLSASRPQDRQFILSSKKLLLSDSGFYLCAWSEGTGDGKLFFGSGTQLSVL.

The CDR3 region has the DNA TGTGCCAGCAGCAGAGACGGACTAGCGGGAAAACTGTTTTTT. Translated: CASSRDGLAGKLFF. V usage is TRBV7-2 and J usage is TRBJ1-4; no clear D. V lost 5 bases to trimming and J lost 10 bases, with 17 bases between them. This CDR3 has 14 amino acids. CDR1 is SGHTA and CDR2 is FQGNSA in the germline V gene.

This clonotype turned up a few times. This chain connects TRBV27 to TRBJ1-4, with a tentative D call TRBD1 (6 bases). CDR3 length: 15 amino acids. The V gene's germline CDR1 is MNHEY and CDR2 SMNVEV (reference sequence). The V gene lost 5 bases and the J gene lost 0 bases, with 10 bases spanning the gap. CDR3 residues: CASSPDRSTNEKLFF. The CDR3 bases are TGTGCCAGCAGTCCCGACAGGTCAACTAATGAAAAACTGTTTTTT. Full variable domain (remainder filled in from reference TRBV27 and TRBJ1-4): EAQVTQNPRYLITVTGKKLTVTCSQNMNHEYMSWYRQDPGLGLRQIYYSMNVEVTDKGDVPEGYKVSRKEKRNFPLILESPSPNQTSLYFCASSPDRSTNEKLFFGSGTQLSVL.

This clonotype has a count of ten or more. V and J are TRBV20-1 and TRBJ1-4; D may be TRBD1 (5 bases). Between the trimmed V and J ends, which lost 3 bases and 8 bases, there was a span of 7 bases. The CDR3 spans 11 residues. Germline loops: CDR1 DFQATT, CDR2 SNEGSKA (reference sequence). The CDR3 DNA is TGCAGTGCTAGGGGGGAGGAAAAACTGTTTTTT. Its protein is CSARGEEKLFF.

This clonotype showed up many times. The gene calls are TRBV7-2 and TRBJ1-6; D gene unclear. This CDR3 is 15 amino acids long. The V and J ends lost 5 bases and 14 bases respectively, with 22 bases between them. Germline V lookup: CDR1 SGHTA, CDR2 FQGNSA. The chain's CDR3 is CASSRSEYRSTSLHF. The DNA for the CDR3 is TGTGCCAGCAGCCGTTCGGAATACCGCTCCACATCCCTCCACTTT.

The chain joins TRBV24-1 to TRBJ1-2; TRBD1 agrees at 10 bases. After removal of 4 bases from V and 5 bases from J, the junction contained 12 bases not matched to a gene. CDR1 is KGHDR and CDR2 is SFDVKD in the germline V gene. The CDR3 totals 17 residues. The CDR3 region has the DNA TGTGCCACCAGTGACCGAACGACAGGGGGCGACGGATATGGCTACACCTTC. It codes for CATSDRTTGGDGYGYTF.

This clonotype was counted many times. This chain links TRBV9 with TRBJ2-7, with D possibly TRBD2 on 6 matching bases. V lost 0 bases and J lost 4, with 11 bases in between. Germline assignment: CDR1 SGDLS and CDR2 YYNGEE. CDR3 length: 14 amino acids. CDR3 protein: CASSVGGGGYEQYF. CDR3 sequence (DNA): TGTGCCAGCAGCGTAGGGGGTGGGGGGTACGAGCAGTACTTC.

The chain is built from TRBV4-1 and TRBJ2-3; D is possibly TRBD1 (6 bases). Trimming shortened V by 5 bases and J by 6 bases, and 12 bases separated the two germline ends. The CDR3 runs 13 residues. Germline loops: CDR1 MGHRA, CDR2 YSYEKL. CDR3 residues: CASSSEGEDTQYF. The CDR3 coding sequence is TGCGCCAGCAGCTCCGAGGGGGAGGATACGCAGTATTTT.

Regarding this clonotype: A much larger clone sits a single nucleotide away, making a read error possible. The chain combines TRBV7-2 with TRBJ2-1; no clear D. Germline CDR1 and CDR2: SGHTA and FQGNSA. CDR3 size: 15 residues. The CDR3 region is CASSLVRVIVEEQLF. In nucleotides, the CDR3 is TGTGCCAGCAGCTTAGTTCGGGTGATTGTTGAAGAGCAGCTCTTC.

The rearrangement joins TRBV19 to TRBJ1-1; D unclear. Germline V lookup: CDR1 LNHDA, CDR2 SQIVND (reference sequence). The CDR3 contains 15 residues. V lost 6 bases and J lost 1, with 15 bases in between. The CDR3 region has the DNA TGTGCCAGTAGACCACGGGCCGAAAAGAACACTGAAGCTTTCTTT. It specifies CASRPRAEKNTEAFF.